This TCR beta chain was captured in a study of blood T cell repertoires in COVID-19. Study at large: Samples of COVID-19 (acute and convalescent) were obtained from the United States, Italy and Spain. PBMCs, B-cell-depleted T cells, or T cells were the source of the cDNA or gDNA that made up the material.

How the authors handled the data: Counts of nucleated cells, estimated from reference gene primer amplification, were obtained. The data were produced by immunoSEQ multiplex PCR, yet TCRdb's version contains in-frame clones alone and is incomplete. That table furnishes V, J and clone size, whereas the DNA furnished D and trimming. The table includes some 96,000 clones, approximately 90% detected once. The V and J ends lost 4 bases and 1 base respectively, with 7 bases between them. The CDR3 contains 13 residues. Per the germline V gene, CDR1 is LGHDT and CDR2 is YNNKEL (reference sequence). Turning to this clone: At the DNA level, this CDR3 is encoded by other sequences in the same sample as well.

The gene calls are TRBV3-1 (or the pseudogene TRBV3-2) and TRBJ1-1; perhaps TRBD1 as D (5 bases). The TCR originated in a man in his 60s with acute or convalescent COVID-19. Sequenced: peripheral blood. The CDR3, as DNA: TGTGCCAGCAGCCGGGGGGGGAACACTGAAGCTTTCTTT. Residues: CASSRGGNTEAFF.